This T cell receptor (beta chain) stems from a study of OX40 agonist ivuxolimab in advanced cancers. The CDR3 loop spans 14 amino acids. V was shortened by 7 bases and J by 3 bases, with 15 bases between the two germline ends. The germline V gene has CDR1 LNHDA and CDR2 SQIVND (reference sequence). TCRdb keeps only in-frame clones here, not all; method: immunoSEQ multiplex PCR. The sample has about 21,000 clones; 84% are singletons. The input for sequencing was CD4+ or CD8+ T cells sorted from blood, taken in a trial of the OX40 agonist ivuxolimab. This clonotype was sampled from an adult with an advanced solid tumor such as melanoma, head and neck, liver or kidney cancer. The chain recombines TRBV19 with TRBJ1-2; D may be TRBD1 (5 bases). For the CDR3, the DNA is TGTGCCAGTACCCCCGGGGGGGAAGACTATGGCTACACCTTC. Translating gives CASTPGGEDYGYTF.